This T cell receptor beta chain was sequenced for a study of T cell responses to AZD1222 COVID-19 vaccine. The CDR3 is 18 amino acids. Trimming removed 2 bases at V and 2 bases at J, with 19 bases between. The V gene's germline CDR1 is MNHNS and CDR2 SASEGT. Remarks on this clone: Its antigen is as yet unknown.

Broader study findings: Only five or six people who got AZD1222 tested seropositive at baseline. Donor demographics were predominantly white British with a female majority; clonal diversity may be underestimated. When two AZD1222 doses had been given, Spike-specific TCR breadth and depth rose.

Sequenced by immunoSEQ multiplex PCR; TCRdb stores in-frame clones only, minus some. The table records some 96,000 clones, around nine tenths of them present only once. The receptor comes from an adult in good health. Sequenced here: peripheral blood, sampled on day 0 of AZD1222 vaccination. This rearrangement joins TRBV6-1 to TRBJ1-3; D is unclear. This CDR3 reads CASSEYSFGDPTGNTIYF. CDR3 sequence (DNA): TGTGCCAGCAGTGAATATAGTTTCGGGGATCCCACTGGAAACACCATATATTTT.